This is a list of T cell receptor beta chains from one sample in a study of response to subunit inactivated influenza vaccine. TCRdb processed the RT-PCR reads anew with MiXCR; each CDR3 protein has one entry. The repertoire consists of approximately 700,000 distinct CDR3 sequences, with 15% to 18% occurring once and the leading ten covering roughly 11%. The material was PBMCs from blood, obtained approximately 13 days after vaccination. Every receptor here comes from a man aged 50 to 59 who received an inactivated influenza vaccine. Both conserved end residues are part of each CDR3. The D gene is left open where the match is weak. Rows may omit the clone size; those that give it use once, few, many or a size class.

CDR3nt: TGTGCCAGCAGCCGGACTTATGAGACCCAGTACTTC; CDR3aa: CASSRTYETQYF; j_gene: TRBJ2-5; abundance: NA; v_gene: TRBV7-2; d_gene: NA
CDR3nt: TGTGCCAGCAGCTTAGGTCGGGCCGAGACCCAGTACTTC; CDR3aa: CASSLGRAETQYF; j_gene: TRBJ2-5; abundance: many; v_gene: TRBV7-2; d_gene: NA
CDR3nt: TGTGCCAGCAGCCGGGGGGGCTTTCTCAATCAGCCCCAGCATTTT; CDR3aa: CASSRGGFLNQPQHF; j_gene: TRBJ1-5; abundance: NA; v_gene: TRBV5-6; d_gene: NA
CDR3nt: TGTGCCAGCACCCCCCTCCGGACAGGGGGCGCAGATACGCAGTATTTT; CDR3aa: CASTPLRTGGADTQYF; j_gene: TRBJ2-3; abundance: NA; v_gene: TRBV28; d_gene: TRBD1
CDR3nt: TGTGCCAGCAGCGAAACGGGACTCTCCTACGAGCAGTACTTC; CDR3aa: CASSETGLSYEQYF; j_gene: TRBJ2-7; abundance: few; v_gene: TRBV7-3; d_gene: NA
CDR3nt: TGTGCCAGCAGTCTAGCGGGAGGGCGAAGCTACGAGCAGTACTTC; CDR3aa: CASSLAGGRSYEQYF; j_gene: TRBJ2-7; abundance: NA; v_gene: TRBV28; d_gene: TRBD2
CDR3nt: TGTGCCAGCAGCCACGACTTCTACGAGCAGTACTTC; CDR3aa: CASSHDFYEQYF; j_gene: TRBJ2-7; abundance: many; v_gene: TRBV4-2; d_gene: NA
CDR3nt: TGTGCCAGCAGCTTCGATGCGGGGGAGATATACAATGAGCAGTTCTTC; CDR3aa: CASSFDAGEIYNEQFF; j_gene: TRBJ2-1; abundance: many; v_gene: TRBV5-6; d_gene: TRBD2
CDR3nt: TGTGCCAGCAGCTCCGGACTAGCGGACATCACAGATACGCAGTATTTT; CDR3aa: CASSSGLADITDTQYF; j_gene: TRBJ2-3; abundance: NA; v_gene: TRBV11-3; d_gene: TRBD2
CDR3nt: TGTGCCAGCAGCTTACACGGGCCCCCTGTCGAGCAGTTCTTC; CDR3aa: CASSLHGPPVEQFF; j_gene: TRBJ2-1; abundance: NA; v_gene: TRBV11-3; d_gene: NA
CDR3nt: TGCGCCAGCAGCCACCCCGCCGAACAGCCAAACACCGGGGAGCTGTTTTTT; CDR3aa: CASSHPAEQPNTGELFF; j_gene: TRBJ2-2; abundance: once; v_gene: TRBV4-1; d_gene: NA
CDR3nt: TGCAGCGTTGCCTACGGGAGCTCCTACAATGAGCAGTTCTTC; CDR3aa: CSVAYGSSYNEQFF; j_gene: TRBJ2-1; abundance: few; v_gene: TRBV29-1; d_gene: NA
CDR3nt: TGTGCCAGCAGTTACTCGACAGGGCCTCTTTACGAGCAGTACTTC; CDR3aa: CASSYSTGPLYEQYF; j_gene: TRBJ2-7; abundance: NA; v_gene: TRBV6-5; d_gene: TRBD1
CDR3nt: TGTGCCTGGGACCGAAATTCACCCCTCCACTTT; CDR3aa: CAWDRNSPLHF; j_gene: TRBJ1-6; abundance: few; v_gene: TRBV30; d_gene: NA
CDR3nt: TGTGCCAGCAGCCAGCCGAGGGGAGGCATGAACACTGAAGCTTTCTTT; CDR3aa: CASSQPRGGMNTEAFF; j_gene: TRBJ1-1; abundance: NA; v_gene: TRBV14; d_gene: NA
CDR3nt: TGCAGTGCTATCAGGACAGCCGACACTGAAGCTTTCTTT; CDR3aa: CSAIRTADTEAFF; j_gene: TRBJ1-1; abundance: NA; v_gene: TRBV20-1; d_gene: NA
CDR3nt: TGCGCCAGCAGCTTACCGGGACAGGGGGCAGACGGGGAGCTGTTTTTT; CDR3aa: CASSLPGQGADGELFF; j_gene: TRBJ2-2; abundance: NA; v_gene: TRBV5-1; d_gene: TRBD1
CDR3nt: TGCGCCAGCAGCTTTCAATTTGACAAAAACATTCAGTACTTC; CDR3aa: CASSFQFDKNIQYF; j_gene: TRBJ2-4; abundance: NA; v_gene: TRBV5-1; d_gene: NA
CDR3nt: TGTGCCAGCAGCCCGACCCCCCTAGCTCACTCGAACACCGGGGAGCTGTTTTTT; CDR3aa: CASSPTPLAHSNTGELFF; j_gene: TRBJ2-2; abundance: NA; v_gene: TRBV4-2; d_gene: NA
CDR3nt: TGCAGTGCCCACGGACAGGCTAGCTCCTACAATGAGCAGTTCTTC; CDR3aa: CSAHGQASSYNEQFF; j_gene: TRBJ2-1; abundance: NA; v_gene: TRBV20-1; d_gene: TRBD1
CDR3nt: TGTGCCATCAGTGGGGGACTAGCGGGGGGAACAGATACGCAGTATTTT; CDR3aa: CAISGGLAGGTDTQYF; j_gene: TRBJ2-3; abundance: many; v_gene: TRBV10-3; d_gene: TRBD2
CDR3nt: TGTGCCAGCAGTTTGGACGCCCATCGGGAAAAACTGTTTTTT; CDR3aa: CASSLDAHREKLFF; j_gene: TRBJ1-4; abundance: NA; v_gene: TRBV12-3/TRBV12-4; d_gene: NA
CDR3nt: TGTGCCAGCAGTGCCGACTACTGGTACAATGAGCAGTTCTTC; CDR3aa: CASSADYWYNEQFF; j_gene: TRBJ2-1; abundance: NA; v_gene: TRBV2; d_gene: NA
CDR3nt: TGTGCCAGCAGCTCGCCGGGACCCCGCGCCAATGAGCAGTTCTTC; CDR3aa: CASSSPGPRANEQFF; j_gene: TRBJ2-1; abundance: few; v_gene: TRBV7-8; d_gene: NA
CDR3nt: TGTGCCAGTAGTATATCTAGCGGGGACACCTACAATGAGCAGTTCTTC; CDR3aa: CASSISSGDTYNEQFF; j_gene: TRBJ2-1; abundance: NA; v_gene: TRBV19; d_gene: TRBD2
CDR3nt: TGTGCCAGCAGGATGGTAGGGGGTTTGAACACTGAAGCTTTCTTT; CDR3aa: CASRMVGGLNTEAFF; j_gene: TRBJ1-1; abundance: NA; v_gene: TRBV6-1; d_gene: NA
CDR3nt: TGCGCCAGCAGCCAAGCCACGGGACAGGGTAACAATGAGCAGTTCTTC; CDR3aa: CASSQATGQGNNEQFF; j_gene: TRBJ2-1; abundance: few; v_gene: TRBV4-1; d_gene: TRBD1
CDR3nt: TGTGCCATCAGTTTCGGAGCCACCGGGGAGCTGTTTTTT; CDR3aa: CAISFGATGELFF; j_gene: TRBJ2-2; abundance: NA; v_gene: TRBV10-3; d_gene: NA
CDR3nt: TGCGCCAGCAGCCGACTACCGGGAGGCTCCTACAATGAGCAGTTCTTC; CDR3aa: CASSRLPGGSYNEQFF; j_gene: TRBJ2-1; abundance: NA; v_gene: TRBV4-1; d_gene: TRBD2
CDR3nt: TGTGCCAGCAGTTACTCGTTGGCCAATTACAATGAGCAGTTCTTC; CDR3aa: CASSYSLANYNEQFF; j_gene: TRBJ2-1; abundance: NA; v_gene: TRBV6-2/TRBV6-3; d_gene: NA
CDR3nt: TGTGCCAGCAGCTCCCCGGGACAGGGGAACGAGCAGTACTTC; CDR3aa: CASSSPGQGNEQYF; j_gene: TRBJ2-7; abundance: few; v_gene: TRBV7-8; d_gene: TRBD1
CDR3nt: TGCAGTGCCTCTCCAAGATGGCCCGCCCAAGAGACCCAGTACTTC; CDR3aa: CSASPRWPAQETQYF; j_gene: TRBJ2-5; abundance: NA; v_gene: TRBV20-1; d_gene: NA
CDR3nt: TGTGCTAGCAGCCCTAGCGGGGGAACACCAGATACGCAGTATTTT; CDR3aa: CASSPSGGTPDTQYF; j_gene: TRBJ2-3; abundance: few; v_gene: TRBV7-7; d_gene: TRBD2
CDR3nt: TGTGCCAGCAGCTCCTCGACTAGCGGGAGCACCGAGCAGTACTTC; CDR3aa: CASSSSTSGSTEQYF; j_gene: TRBJ2-7; abundance: NA; v_gene: TRBV7-3; d_gene: TRBD2
CDR3nt: TGCGCCAGCAGCTTGGGGGGGCCGGAGAACACTGAAGCTTTCTTT; CDR3aa: CASSLGGPENTEAFF; j_gene: TRBJ1-1; abundance: few; v_gene: TRBV5-1; d_gene: NA
CDR3nt: TGTGCCAGCAGCCGGACAGCCAGGAACACTGAAGCTTTCTTT; CDR3aa: CASSRTARNTEAFF; j_gene: TRBJ1-1; abundance: few; v_gene: TRBV28; d_gene: NA
CDR3nt: TGTGCCAGCCGGCAGGGTGGGCGGGAGCAGTACTTC; CDR3aa: CASRQGGREQYF; j_gene: TRBJ2-7; abundance: few; v_gene: TRBV12-3/TRBV12-4; d_gene: NA
CDR3nt: TGTGCCAGCAGCCCAAAACCCCAGAGAAACACTGAAGCTTTCTTT; CDR3aa: CASSPKPQRNTEAFF; j_gene: TRBJ1-1; abundance: many; v_gene: TRBV7-8; d_gene: NA
CDR3nt: TGCAGTGCTCGAGACCACAGGGGCCCGAACACCGGGGAGCTGTTTTTT; CDR3aa: CSARDHRGPNTGELFF; j_gene: TRBJ2-2; abundance: NA; v_gene: TRBV20-1; d_gene: TRBD1
CDR3nt: TGTGCCAGCAGTACCCCGACAGGAGCCTCCTACGAGCAGTACTTC; CDR3aa: CASSTPTGASYEQYF; j_gene: TRBJ2-7; abundance: NA; v_gene: TRBV6-2/TRBV6-3; d_gene: NA
CDR3nt: TGCGCCAGCAGCTTGGCCCAAGCGGGGGGCTTTGAGCAGTTCTTC; CDR3aa: CASSLAQAGGFEQFF; j_gene: TRBJ2-1; abundance: NA; v_gene: TRBV5-1; d_gene: TRBD2
CDR3nt: TGTGCCAGCAGTGACGGCTATACGCAGTATTTT; CDR3aa: CASSDGYTQYF; j_gene: TRBJ2-3; abundance: few; v_gene: TRBV6-4; d_gene: NA
CDR3nt: TGTGCCACCAGCAGAGGGAAGCTAGCGGAGCACAATGAGCAGTTCTTC; CDR3aa: CATSRGKLAEHNEQFF; j_gene: TRBJ2-1; abundance: few; v_gene: TRBV15; d_gene: TRBD2
CDR3nt: TGTGCCAGCAGACAGGGGGCGGATAATTCACCCCTCCACTTT; CDR3aa: CASRQGADNSPLHF; j_gene: TRBJ1-6; abundance: NA; v_gene: TRBV11-2; d_gene: TRBD1
CDR3nt: TGTGCCAGCAGCTTAGTAGCGACACCTGAAATGGAGCAGTACTTC; CDR3aa: CASSLVATPEMEQYF; j_gene: TRBJ2-7; abundance: NA; v_gene: TRBV7-2; d_gene: NA
CDR3nt: TGTGCCAGCTCACCAAGTCTACAGGGATCGAACACCGGGGAGCTGTTTTTT; CDR3aa: CASSPSLQGSNTGELFF; j_gene: TRBJ2-2; abundance: few; v_gene: TRBV18; d_gene: NA
CDR3nt: TGCAGTGCTAAGTTTCCGCACGCCTCCCTTGAGCAGTTCTTC; CDR3aa: CSAKFPHASLEQFF; j_gene: TRBJ2-1; abundance: NA; v_gene: TRBV20-1; d_gene: NA
CDR3nt: TGCAGTGCTAGAGATGCGGGACTATACAATGAGCAGTTCTTC; CDR3aa: CSARDAGLYNEQFF; j_gene: TRBJ2-1; abundance: few; v_gene: TRBV20-1; d_gene: TRBD2
CDR3nt: TGCAGTGCTAGAGATCGACGGACCCGGAGCACAGATACGCAGTATTTT; CDR3aa: CSARDRRTRSTDTQYF; j_gene: TRBJ2-3; abundance: NA; v_gene: TRBV20-1; d_gene: NA
CDR3nt: TGTGCCAGCAGCTTGGTTGGGGACAGTGGGTTTCATCAGCCCCAGCATTTT; CDR3aa: CASSLVGDSGFHQPQHF; j_gene: TRBJ1-5; abundance: many; v_gene: TRBV7-9; d_gene: TRBD1
CDR3nt: TGCAGCCTTGCAATGGCCAGCGGAACCTATGGCTACACCTTC; CDR3aa: CSLAMASGTYGYTF; j_gene: TRBJ1-2; abundance: few; v_gene: TRBV29-1; d_gene: NA